This T cell receptor beta chain originates from a study of response to subunit inactivated influenza vaccine. This clonotype has ten or more counts. The target antigen is unknown. From germline, CDR1 is MNHEY and CDR2 SVGEGT. V dropped 8 bases and J dropped 4 bases, with 12 bases sitting between them. CDR3 length: 14 residues. TCRdb independently ran MiXCR on the RT-PCR reads; one entry per CDR3 protein. The table includes about 620,000 distinct CDR3 sequences, roughly 10% detected once. Study results and limitations: The authors suggested that every seasonal influenza vaccination recruits few new T cells.

The data were also submitted as part of a second study, on T cells expressing NK-cell markers. That work adds: The authors made TCR beta cDNA libraries by 5'RACE template switching. This switching added a universal primer site and UMIs. Sorted CD3+CD56-NKG2C+, CD3+CD56+NKG2C- and CD3+CD56+NKG2C+ T cells were the source of the TCR beta repertoires. Sequencing covered eight donors, seven HCMV-seropositive and one seronegative.

This clonotype was sampled from a man aged 45-60 years who received an inactivated influenza vaccine. The sequenced sample was PBMCs from blood, obtained on the day of vaccination. The chain carries TRBV6-2 or TRBV6-3 and TRBJ1-6; D is perhaps TRBD1 (5 bases). CDR3: CASEDRTYNSPLHF. The CDR3 nucleotides are TGTGCCAGCGAAGACCGGACATATAATTCACCCCTCCACTTT.